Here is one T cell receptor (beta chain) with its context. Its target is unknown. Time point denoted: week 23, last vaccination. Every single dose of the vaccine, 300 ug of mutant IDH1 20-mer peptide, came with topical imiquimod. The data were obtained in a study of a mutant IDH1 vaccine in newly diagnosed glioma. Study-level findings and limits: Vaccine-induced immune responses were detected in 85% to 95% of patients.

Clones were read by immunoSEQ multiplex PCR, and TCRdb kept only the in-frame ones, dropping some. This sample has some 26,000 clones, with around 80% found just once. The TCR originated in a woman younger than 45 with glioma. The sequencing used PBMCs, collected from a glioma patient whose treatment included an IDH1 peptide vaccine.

CDR3 bases: TGTGCCAGTAGTATTACACGGACAGCCGAAGCTTTCTTT. It specifies CASSITRTAEAFF. The V call is TRBV19, the J call TRBJ1-1; D may be TRBD1 (6 bases). V lost 3 bases and J 8 bases, leaving 13 bases between the germline ends. The CDR3 has 13 residues. CDR1 and CDR2 (germline): LNHDA, SQIVND (reference sequence).